The clone carrying this T cell receptor (beta chain) was recorded once. The germline CDR1 and CDR2 sequences are LGHNA and YSLEER. Trimming took 1 base from V and 7 from J, leaving 8 bases between them. The CDR3 runs to 13 residues. The authors made TCR cDNA by 5'RACE template switching, adding a universal primer site and UMIs. TCRdb processed the 5' RACE reads anew with MiXCR; each CDR3 protein has one entry. The sample consists of some 560,000 distinct CDR3 sequences, about 19% of them appearing once. The sample is drawn from a study of T cells after yellow fever vaccination. The rearrangement uses TRBV4-3 and TRBJ2-1, with D hard to call. The sequences come from PBMCs, collected 15 days after the yellow fever booster vaccination. This sequence was found in a man younger than 40 who received the YFV17D yellow fever vaccine. The CDR3 DNA reads as TGCGCCAGCAGCCAAGGGCAGGAGAATGAGCAGTTCTTC. Protein: CASSQGQENEQFF.